This TCR beta chain was sequenced during a study of cytomegalovirus exposure and HLA in healthy donors. General observations from the study: Among TCR sequences, most were rare, though some public TCRs appeared in many donors.

The PCR contained 60 Vbeta and 13 Jbeta primers. Generated by immunoSEQ multiplex PCR, the TCRdb table keeps only in-frame clones and is missing some. The table records some 130,000 clones, approximately 9% of them present only once. This CDR3 is built from 14 residues. The germline V and J ends were trimmed by 4 bases and 4 bases, with 11 bases remaining between them. Germline CDR1 and CDR2: LGHNA and YNFKEQ. Concerning this clone: Its antigen is not known.

The clonotype originates from a woman aged 40 to 49 in good health and CMV-seropositive. V is TRBV4-2 and J is TRBJ2-1, with a possible D match to TRBD2 (5 bases). Specimen: PBMCs. This chain's CDR3 is CASSPFSVYNEQFF. CDR3 DNA sequence: TGTGCCAGCAGCCCCTTTAGCGTATACAATGAGCAGTTCTTC.